The 3 T cell receptor beta chains presented below share a single source sample, sequenced in a study of cytomegalovirus exposure and HLA in healthy donors (TCRdb year 2017). The method was the immunoSEQ multiplex PCR assay. Drawn from immuneACCESS, this table holds only the in-frame rearrangements with V and J called that TCRdb kept. Clones are partly lost; checked studies trace under half to an unresolved V gene and leave the rest unexplained. The sample profile shows around 300,000 clones; 80% to 90% of them were found once. 1% of the sample comes from the top ten. The sequenced sample was PBMCs. These receptors originate from a woman aged 18-30 years in good health and CMV-seronegative.

The count of this clone is one. V gene TRBV25-1 combines with J gene TRBJ2-3; D is undetermined. V shed 7 bases and J shed 0 bases, with 8 bases lying between them. Germline V gene data show CDR1 as MGHDK and CDR2 as SYGVNS. The CDR3 has 13 residues. CDR3 bases: TGTGCCAGCATTAAATCTAGCACAGATACGCAGTATTTT. Translating it yields CASIKSSTDTQYF.

This chain links TRBV7-2 with TRBJ2-5; D is possibly TRBD1 (5 bases). The CDR3 has 14 residues. V was shortened by 5 bases and J by 5 bases, with 15 bases between the two germline ends. Germline V gene sequence: CDR1 SGHTA, CDR2 FQGNSA. In nucleotides, the CDR3 is TGTGCCAGCAGCCCTGGGGCAGCGCGGGAGACCCAGTACTTC. Protein: CASSPGAARETQYF.

The chain recombines TRBV13 with TRBJ2-3; possible D gene TRBD2, 7 bases. V dropped 5 bases and J dropped 5 bases, with 23 bases sitting between them. CDR1 and CDR2 (germline): PRHDT, FYEKMQ (reference sequence). The CDR3 extends over 17 amino acids. The chain's CDR3 is CASSPTGAGVRGDTQYF. In nucleotides, the CDR3 is TGTGCCAGCAGCCCCACGGGGGCGGGGGTACGGGGAGATACGCAGTATTTT.